These 17 T cell receptor beta chains originate from one sample sequenced in a study of T cell responses to AZD1222 COVID-19 vaccine. Libraries were prepared by immunoSEQ multiplex PCR; TCRdb keeps only in-frame clonotypes and omits some of them. Of 150,000 to 180,000 clones in the sample, about 88% were seen once. The starting material was peripheral blood, obtained after recovery from COVID-19. These receptor sequences come from an adult who had recovered from COVID-19.

The CDR3 here is CASSQEGQVREKLFF. The CDR3 DNA follows: TGCGCCAGCAGCCAAGAAGGGCAGGTTCGTGAAAAACTGTTTTTT. The rearrangement uses TRBV4-1 and TRBJ1-4; D uncertain. V was clipped by 0 bases and J by 7 bases, with 12 bases between them. The CDR3 totals 15 residues. The V gene's germline CDR1 is MGHRA and CDR2 YSYEKL.

CDR3 amino acids: CASSDRGRAGEQYF. The CDR3 DNA reads TGCGCCAGCAGTGATCGCGGGAGAGCTGGCGAGCAGTACTTC. The chain uses TRBV10-2 and TRBJ2-7, with TRBD2 matching over 7 bases. V lost 3 bases to trimming and J lost 6 bases; unmatched junction nucleotides: 8. The CDR3 totals 14 residues. CDR1 is WSHSY and CDR2 is SAAADI in the germline V gene.

The rearrangement joins TRBV4-2 to TRBJ2-3; 7 nucleotides agree with TRBD2. Germline V gives CDR1 LGHNA, CDR2 YNFKEQ. V shed 1 base, J shed 1 base, and the junction held 5 bases outside the gene matches. The CDR3 length is 16 residues. The DNA of the CDR3 is TGTGCCAGCAGCCAAGTGCTAGCGGAGGGCACAGATACGCAGTATTTT. Its protein product is CASSQVLAEGTDTQYF.

The chain carries TRBV14 and TRBJ1-2; TRBD1 matches at 7 bases. The CDR3 sequence is 14 residues long. CDR1 SGHDN and CDR2 FVKESK come from the germline V gene. After removal of 4 bases from V and 4 bases from J, the junction contained 6 bases not matched to a gene. CDR3 sequence: CASSLGTGAYGYTF. As DNA, the CDR3 is TGTGCCAGCAGCCTGGGAACAGGGGCCTATGGCTACACCTTC.

The chain has TRBV2 and TRBJ2-2; 9 bases align to TRBD1. Unmatched junction bases numbered 6, after V lost 4 bases and J lost 6 bases. The CDR3 covers 15 residues. Germline V lookup: CDR1 SNHLY, CDR2 FYNNEI. The CDR3 here is CASSGAHRGPGELFF. In DNA form, the CDR3 reads TGTGCCAGCAGTGGAGCCCACAGGGGGCCCGGGGAGCTGTTTTTT.

The chain has TRBV7-3 and TRBJ2-1, with unresolved D. This CDR3 is built from 15 residues. V was trimmed by 1 base and J by 7 bases, leaving 14 bases between them. CDR1 and CDR2 (germline): SGHTA, FQGTGA. DNA of the CDR3: TGTGCCAGCAGCTTAAGTCGTGACATCGGAAATGAGCAGTTCTTC. This encodes CASSLSRDIGNEQFF.

The chain joins TRBV4-3 to TRBJ1-6; 7 positions agree with TRBD1. The germline V gene has CDR1 LGHNA and CDR2 YSLEER. Unmatched junction bases numbered 7, after V lost 3 bases and J lost 5 bases. The CDR3 has 16 residues. CDR3 protein: CASSQEPGQHNSPLHF. As DNA, the CDR3 is TGCGCCAGCAGCCAGGAACCGGGACAGCATAATTCACCCCTCCACTTT.

The V gene is TRBV5-4, the J gene TRBJ2-7; 7 bases match TRBD2. V lost 2 bases and J lost 0; bases outside the gene matches: 8. This CDR3 region has 16 residues. Germline-derived CDR1 and CDR2 are SGHNT and YYREEE (reference sequence). In nucleotides, the CDR3 is TGTGCCAGCAGCTTCGGGCTAGCGGTCGCCTCCTACGAGCAGTACTTC. It is translated as CASSFGLAVASYEQYF. Full variable domain (remainder filled in from reference TRBV5-4 and TRBJ2-7): ETGVTQSPTHLIKTRGQQVTLRCSSQSGHNTVSWYQQALGQGPQFIFQYYREEENGRGNFPPRFSGLQFPNYSSELNVNALELDDSALYLCASSFGLAVASYEQYFGPGTRLTVT.

This chain connects TRBV6-5 to TRBJ2-3, with D tentatively TRBD2 (5 bases). Trimming took off 8 bases at V and 2 bases at J, with 14 bases between the two ends. The CDR3 length is 14 residues. Germline V gene lookup returns CDR1 MNHEY and CDR2 SVGAGI. CDR3 coding DNA: TGTGCCAGCGGGGAGCCGGGTTCCACAGATACGCAGTATTTT. Encoded protein: CASGEPGSTDTQYF.

This clone was seen a handful of times. The chain has TRBV3-1 (or the pseudogene TRBV3-2) and TRBJ1-2; D is uncertain. Germline V gene data show CDR1 as LGHDT and CDR2 as YNNKEL (reference sequence). V was pared by 4 bases and J by 5 bases, with 17 bases between. This CDR3 has 15 amino acids. Here the CDR3 DNA reads TGTGCCAGCAGCCGAGGAGACCCGACGGAATATGGCTACACCTTC. This translates into CASSRGDPTEYGYTF.

The chain is built from TRBV29-1 and TRBJ2-7; D is unclear. V was pared by 0 bases and J by 2 bases, with 14 bases between. The CDR3 is 15 residues long. Germline CDR1 SQVTM, CDR2 ANQGSEA. The CDR3 DNA follows: TGCAGCGTTGAAGAAGGTGACCAGGAAACCTACGAGCAGTACTTC. Translation: CSVEEGDQETYEQYF.

Written as DNA, the CDR3 is TGTGCCAGCAGTGACAGGATCGGAGGTGAAAAACTGTTTTTT. This translates into CASSDRIGGEKLFF. This sequence joins TRBV6-4 and TRBJ1-4; D unresolved. This CDR3 has 14 amino acids. V gave up 2 bases and J gave up 7 bases, with 11 bases separating them. The germline CDR1 and CDR2 sequences are MRHNA and SNTAGT.

This chain joins TRBV23-1 and TRBJ2-7, with 7 bases identical to TRBD1. TRBV23-1 is identified as an open reading frame with a role that is uncertain. The CDR3 length is 16 residues. The J segment lost 3 bases and the V segment lost 2 bases, leaving 10 bases of the junction unmatched. CDR3 sequence reads: CASSQPRQGLVYEQYF. In DNA, the CDR3 is TGCGCCAGCAGTCAACCCCGACAGGGTTTGGTCTACGAGCAGTACTTC.

CDR3 region: CASSQAQWRLYGYTF. DNA of the CDR3: TGTGCCAGCAGCCAAGCCCAATGGCGACTCTATGGCTACACCTTC. V usage is TRBV3-1 (or the pseudogene TRBV3-2) and J usage is TRBJ1-2; D unclear. The CDR3 totals 15 residues. The V end was cut by 1 base, the J end by 4 bases, with 13 bases between. Germline-derived CDR1 and CDR2 are LGHDT and YNNKEL (reference sequence).

This clone was seen only once. This rearrangement joins TRBV9 to TRBJ2-3; a weak D match, TRBD2 (7 bases). V gave up 0 bases and J gave up 0 bases, with 11 bases separating them. Looked up from germline, CDR1 is SGDLS and CDR2 is YYNGEE. The CDR3 spans 16 residues. CDR3 DNA sequence: TGTGCCAGCAGCGTAGCCGGGGGGCATAGCACAGATACGCAGTATTTT. Amino acid sequence: CASSVAGGHSTDTQYF.

This chain uses TRBV7-9 with TRBJ1-4; 11 bases match TRBD1. Per germline, CDR1 SEHNR and CDR2 FQNEAQ (reference sequence). CDR3 length: 14 residues. The V and J ends lost 7 bases and 8 bases, in that order; junction bases with no gene match: 6. For the CDR3, the DNA is TGTGCCAGCAAACGGACAGGGGGCGTAGAAAAACTGTTTTTT. This encodes CASKRTGGVEKLFF.

The chain is built from TRBV9 and TRBJ2-3, with D possibly TRBD2 on 6 matching bases. This CDR3 spans 15 amino acids. Germline CDR1 SGDLS, CDR2 YYNGEE. V shed 0 bases and J shed 2 bases, with 10 bases lying between them. CDR3 sequence (DNA): TGTGCCAGCAGCGTAGATGGGACTCCCACAGATACGCAGTATTTT. This encodes CASSVDGTPTDTQYF.